The entry below gives a single T cell receptor beta chain sequence along with its context. The protocol was immunoSEQ multiplex PCR, while the TCRdb copy is restricted to in-frame clones and leaves out a portion. The sample carries 200,000 or so clones, roughly 82% recorded once. The V and J ends lost 5 bases and 3 bases, in that order; junction bases with no gene match: 8. The CDR3 has 16 amino acids. Germline CDR1 is MDHEN and CDR2 is SYDVKM. This entry comes from a study of blood T cell repertoires in COVID-19. Study at large: PBMCs, B-cell-depleted T cells, or T cells were the source of the cDNA or gDNA that made up the material.

V and J are TRBV28 and TRBJ1-3; 9 bases align to TRBD1. The sequenced sample consisted of peripheral blood. The receptor comes from a woman aged 30 to 39 with acute or convalescent COVID-19. The DNA of the CDR3 is TGTGCCAGCAGTAGACGGGACAGGGTGGATGGAAACACCATATATTTT. Protein: CASSRRDRVDGNTIYF.